These 21 T cell receptor beta chains originate from one sample sequenced in a study of technical replicates of blood from several donors (dated by TCRdb to the late 2010s). Receptor libraries were prepared by the immunoSEQ multiplex PCR assay. The table comes from immuneACCESS by way of TCRdb, which keeps in-frame sequences with V and J called. Part of the clones is missing from these tables; in studies checked, under half for an unresolved V gene and the rest for unknown reasons. The sample records roughly 45,000 clones, around 90% of which are singletons. The biggest ten clones account for about 3.9% of the sample. The sequencing input was PBMCs. The source is a human donor in good health. Some clones in this sample may be carry-over from other donors' samples.

This chain joins TRBV2 and TRBJ2-7; a weak D match, TRBD1 (5 bases). Per germline, CDR1 SNHLY and CDR2 FYNNEI. V was pared by 6 bases and J by 4 bases, with 10 bases between. The CDR3 spans 12 residues. CDR3 sequence: CASRRDSYEQYF. The CDR3 DNA reads TGTGCCAGCAGACGAGACAGTTACGAGCAGTACTTC. Supplemented by reference TRBV2 and TRBJ2-7, the full variable domain reads EPEVTQTPSHQVTQMGQEVILRCVPISNHLYFYWYRQILGQKVEFLVSFYNNEISEKSEIFDDQFSVERPDGSNFTLKIRSTKLEDSAMYFCASRRDSYEQYFGPGTRLTVT.

The chain is built from TRBV7-8 and TRBJ2-7; maybe TRBD1 (6 bases). The CDR3 consists of 13 residues. Germline CDR1 and CDR2: SGHVS and FQNEAQ. The V and J ends lost 4 bases and 2 bases respectively, with 9 bases between them. The CDR3 bases are TGTGCCAGCAGCTCAACAGGGACCTACGAGCAGTACTTC. This codes for CASSSTGTYEQYF.

The DNA for the CDR3 is TGCGCCAGCAGCCAAAAACCGGGACAGGGGATTAACTATGGCTACACCTTC. Translation: CASSQKPGQGINYGYTF. This chain connects TRBV4-1 to TRBJ1-2, with TRBD1 identical over 10 bases. The length of the CDR3 is 17 residues. Germline V CDR1 and CDR2: MGHRA, YSYEKL. Unmatched junction bases numbered 7, after V lost 2 bases and J lost 1 base.

This chain connects TRBV6-5 to TRBJ2-7, with TRBD2 identical over 10 bases. The CDR3 totals 16 residues. Germline lookup yields CDR1 MNHEY and CDR2 SVGAGI. J lost 0 bases, V lost 0 bases, and 2 bases had no gene match. The CDR3 loop reads CASSYSSGGGSYEQYF. Here the CDR3 DNA reads TGTGCCAGCAGTTACTCGAGCGGGGGGGGCTCCTACGAGCAGTACTTC.

The chain uses TRBV4-3 and TRBJ1-2; D perhaps matches TRBD1 (6 bases). Germline V CDR1 and CDR2: LGHNA, YSLEER. There are 13 residues in the CDR3. V was pared by 5 bases and J by 8 bases, with 15 bases between. The CDR3 DNA reads TGCGCCAGCAGCTGGGTGGGGGCTGAGGGCTACACCTTC. Amino acid sequence: CASSWVGAEGYTF.

The chain recombines TRBV7-9 with TRBJ2-2, with 8 positions matching TRBD2. The CDR3 has 16 residues. Germline values: CDR1 SEHNR, CDR2 FQNEAQ (reference sequence). V lost 5 bases to trimming and J lost 1 base; unmatched junction nucleotides: 6. CDR3 sequence (DNA): TGTGCCAGCAGCCCTCAAAGCGGGGGGAACACCGGGGAGCTGTTTTTT. It translates to CASSPQSGGNTGELFF.

In this sample, this clone turned up once. V gene TRBV4-3 combines with J gene TRBJ2-1, with 7 nucleotides matching TRBD2. This CDR3 is 16 amino acids long. The V and J ends lost 0 bases and 3 bases, in that order; junction bases with no gene match: 5. Looked up from germline, CDR1 is LGHNA and CDR2 is YSLEER. The CDR3 loop is CASSQDRAGFYNEQFF. The DNA for the CDR3 is TGCGCCAGCAGCCAAGACCGAGCGGGATTCTACAATGAGCAGTTCTTC.

This clone was detected once. The chain carries TRBV4-3 and TRBJ2-7; D gene unclear. The germline V gene encodes CDR1 LGHNA and CDR2 YSLEER. CDR3 length: 16 residues. The germline V and J ends were trimmed by 3 bases and 2 bases, with 17 bases remaining between them. CDR3 sequence: CASSQRLVMRTYEQYF. CDR3 DNA sequence: TGCGCCAGCAGCCAGAGACTCGTAATGCGGACCTACGAGCAGTACTTC.

The chain recombines TRBV9 with TRBJ2-2; 7 bases match TRBD2. Losses at the gene ends were 0 bases for V and 5 bases for J; bases not matched to a gene: 4. The CDR3 runs 15 residues. Germline V lookup: CDR1 SGDLS, CDR2 YYNGEE. The CDR3 sequence is CASSVAREYTGELFF. CDR3 sequence (DNA): TGTGCCAGCAGCGTAGCGCGGGAGTATACCGGGGAGCTGTTTTTT.

This chain uses TRBV5-1 with TRBJ1-6; TRBD1 matches at 10 bases. From germline, CDR1 is SGHRS and CDR2 YFSETQ. The CDR3 covers 16 residues. Trimming took 4 bases from V and 5 from J; bases not matched to a gene: 6. CDR3 DNA: TGCGCCAGCAGCGGAGGGACAGGGGTTGATAATTCACCCCTCCACTTT. Its protein product is CASSGGTGVDNSPLHF.

This chain uses TRBV7-2 with TRBJ2-5; 9 nucleotides match TRBD2. The length of the CDR3 is 15 residues. Looked up from germline, CDR1 is SGHTA and CDR2 is FQGNSA. The J segment lost 2 bases and the V segment lost 2 bases, leaving 3 bases of the junction unmatched. The CDR3 loop reads CASSLIAGVQETQYF. As DNA, the CDR3 is TGTGCCAGCAGCTTAATAGCGGGAGTTCAAGAGACCCAGTACTTC.

The genes are TRBV5-6 and TRBJ2-5, with 9 bases fitting TRBD2. CDR1 and CDR2 from the germline V gene are SGHDT and YYEEEE. V lost 0 bases and J lost 4; bases outside the gene matches: 10. The CDR3 sequence is 17 residues long. CDR3 coding DNA: TGTGCCAGCAGCTTGGGTTGGCCCTATAGCGGGGGAGAGACCCAGTACTTC. This translates into CASSLGWPYSGGETQYF.

V usage is TRBV4-3 and J usage is TRBJ1-2; D not certain. Germline V CDR1 and CDR2: LGHNA, YSLEER. The ends were cut back, 0 bases at V and 4 bases at J, with 15 bases in the middle. The CDR3 runs to 16 residues. This CDR3 reads CASSQEARRTFYGYTF. CDR3 DNA sequence: TGCGCCAGCAGCCAAGAGGCCAGGCGAACGTTCTATGGCTACACCTTC.

This chain uses TRBV7-8 with TRBJ1-5, with 8 bases that match TRBD1. The V gene's germline CDR1 is SGHVS and CDR2 FQNEAQ. The CDR3 totals 14 residues. V dropped 6 bases and J dropped 7; count of bases not matched to a gene: 8. The CDR3: CASSFRQGPQPQHF. The CDR3 bases are TGTGCCAGCAGTTTTCGACAGGGGCCACAGCCCCAGCATTTT.

The V gene is TRBV5-1, the J gene TRBJ1-1; D is uncertain. Germline V gene sequence: CDR1 SGHRS, CDR2 YFSETQ. The V end was cut by 1 base, the J end by 1 base, with 5 bases between. The CDR3 extends over 13 amino acids. CDR3 coding DNA: TGCGCCAGCAGCTTGCCGGGGAACACTGAAGCTTTCTTT. Translated, it gives CASSLPGNTEAFF.

This chain joins TRBV27 and TRBJ2-1; perhaps TRBD2 as D (6 bases). This CDR3 is 14 amino acids long. Germline values: CDR1 MNHEY, CDR2 SMNVEV (reference sequence). V lost 6 bases to trimming and J lost 7 bases, with 16 bases between them. CDR3 DNA: TGTGCCAGCAGCCGGGACCTTGGGAGGAATGAGCAGTTCTTC. Translating gives CASSRDLGRNEQFF.

The V call is TRBV9, the J call TRBJ2-7, with 8 bases identical to TRBD1. Trimming removed 4 bases from V and 4 bases from J; junction bases left unmatched: 7. The CDR3 loop spans 14 amino acids. Germline lookup yields CDR1 SGDLS and CDR2 YYNGEE. Here the CDR3 reads CASSPGQETYEQYF. CDR3 DNA sequence: TGTGCCAGCAGCCCGGGACAGGAAACATACGAGCAGTACTTC.

This clone was observed once. This chain uses TRBV5-1 with TRBJ1-2; 7 nucleotides agree with TRBD1. V trimming: 6 bases; J trimming: 5 bases; junction bases outside the gene matches: 13. The CDR3 covers 15 residues. Germline CDR1 is SGHRS and CDR2 is YFSETQ. This CDR3 is CASKPDRAPGYGYTF. CDR3 sequence (DNA): TGCGCCAGCAAACCAGACAGGGCCCCGGGATATGGCTACACCTTC.

This chain's CDR3 is CASSQGPGSNYEQYF. In DNA form, the CDR3 reads TGTGCCAGCAGCCAGGGTCCCGGGAGCAATTACGAGCAGTACTTC. V is TRBV5-6 and J is TRBJ2-7; maybe TRBD2 (6 bases). The germline V gene encodes CDR1 SGHDT and CDR2 YYEEEE. V was trimmed by 4 bases and J by 4 bases, leaving 18 bases between them. The CDR3 spans 15 residues.

The chain joins TRBV5-4 to TRBJ2-3; maybe TRBD2 (7 bases). The germline gives CDR1 SGHNT, CDR2 YYREEE (reference sequence). This CDR3 is 16 amino acids long. Trimming removed 4 bases from V and 5 bases from J, with 20 bases in between. The CDR3 spells CASSAPAGHHGDTQYF. Here the CDR3 DNA reads TGTGCCAGCAGCGCCCCAGCGGGACACCACGGAGATACGCAGTATTTT.

The chain carries TRBV18 and TRBJ1-6; 7 nucleotides match TRBD1. The germline CDR1 and CDR2 sequences are KGHSH and LQKENI. This CDR3 contains 14 residues. V shed 4 bases, J shed 7 bases, and the junction held 4 bases outside the gene matches. For the CDR3, the DNA is TGTGCCAGCTCACTACCGGGACAGAATTCACCCCTCCACTTT. It specifies CASSLPGQNSPLHF. Variable domain in full (rest from reference TRBV18 and TRBJ1-6): NAGVMQNPRHLVRRRGQEARLRCSPMKGHSHVYWYRQLPEEGLKFMVYLQKENIIDESGMPKERFSAEFPKEGPSILRIQQVVRGDSAAYFCASSLPGQNSPLHFGNGTRLTVT.